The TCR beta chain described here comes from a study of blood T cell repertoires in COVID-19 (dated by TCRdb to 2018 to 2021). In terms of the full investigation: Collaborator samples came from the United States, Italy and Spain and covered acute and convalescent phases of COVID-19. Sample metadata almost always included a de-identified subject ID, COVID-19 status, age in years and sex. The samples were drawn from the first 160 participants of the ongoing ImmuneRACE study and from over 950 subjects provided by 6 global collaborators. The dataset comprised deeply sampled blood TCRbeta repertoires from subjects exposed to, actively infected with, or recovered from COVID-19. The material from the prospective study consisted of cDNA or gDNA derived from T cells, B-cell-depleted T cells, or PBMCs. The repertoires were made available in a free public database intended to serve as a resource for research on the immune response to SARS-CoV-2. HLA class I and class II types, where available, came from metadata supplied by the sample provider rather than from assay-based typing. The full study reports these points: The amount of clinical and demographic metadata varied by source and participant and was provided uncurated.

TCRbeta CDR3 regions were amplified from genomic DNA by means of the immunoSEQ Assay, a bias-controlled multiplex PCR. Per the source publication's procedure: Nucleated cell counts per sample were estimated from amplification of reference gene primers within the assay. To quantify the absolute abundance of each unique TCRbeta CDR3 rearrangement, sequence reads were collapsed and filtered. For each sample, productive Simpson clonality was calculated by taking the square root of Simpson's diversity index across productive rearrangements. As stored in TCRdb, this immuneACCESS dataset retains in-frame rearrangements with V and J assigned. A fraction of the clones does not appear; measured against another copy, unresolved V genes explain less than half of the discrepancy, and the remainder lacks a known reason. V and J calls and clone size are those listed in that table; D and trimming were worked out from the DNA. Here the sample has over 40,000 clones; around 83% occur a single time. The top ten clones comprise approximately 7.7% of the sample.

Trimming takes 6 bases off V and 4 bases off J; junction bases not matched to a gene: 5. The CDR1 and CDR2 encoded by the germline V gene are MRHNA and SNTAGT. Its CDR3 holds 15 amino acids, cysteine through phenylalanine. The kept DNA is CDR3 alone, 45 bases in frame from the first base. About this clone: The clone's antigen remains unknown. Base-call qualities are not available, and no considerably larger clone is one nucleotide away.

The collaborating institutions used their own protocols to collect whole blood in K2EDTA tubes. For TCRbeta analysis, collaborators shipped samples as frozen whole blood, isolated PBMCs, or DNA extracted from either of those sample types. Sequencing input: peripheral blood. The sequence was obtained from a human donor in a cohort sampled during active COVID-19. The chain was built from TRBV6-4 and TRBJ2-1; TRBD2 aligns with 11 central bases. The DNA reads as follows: TGTGCCAGCAGCGGTAGCGGGGGGGAATACAATGAGCAGTTCTTC. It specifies CASSGSGGEYNEQFF.